This TCR beta chain was documented in a study of T cells in Graves' hyperthyroidism and ophthalmopathy. Study-wide results and caveats: The model made its ophthalmopathy prediction, and onset followed a median about 6 months later. Ophthalmopathy was distinguished from stable hyperthyroidism by 13 V-J signatures.

For this clonotype: Its cognate antigen is unknown. One junction end does not reproduce the germline sequence, and a read error may be involved.

The hyperthyroidism patients had all been newly diagnosed, and their disease duration was under 2 months. Their ages ranged from 18 to 65 years. Investigators excluded patients with uncontrolled infection, other autoimmune disease, pregnancy or lactation. TCR beta CDR3 regions were amplified from RNA. First-round RT-PCR targeting the TCR CDR3 was performed with the HTBI primer set. TCRdb ran MiXCR on the multiplex PCR reads and lists one entry per CDR3 protein. The sample has about 46,000 distinct CDR3 sequences, approximately 49% seen once. The TCR sequence derives from a woman between 45 and 65 years old with Graves' hyperthyroidism. Sequenced input: peripheral blood or thyroid tissue (not recorded which).

The CDR3 spells CSAPTRLNTGELYF. For the CDR3, the DNA is TGCAGTGCTCCTACTAGACTGAACACCGGGGAGCTGTACTTC. The chain recombines TRBV20-1 with TRBJ2-2, with a weak D call TRBD2 (5 bases). This CDR3 has 14 residues. Germline CDR1 DFQATT, CDR2 SNEGSKA (reference sequence).